The rows below give T cell receptor beta chains drawn from one sample of a study of blood T cell repertoires in COVID-19. Clones were sequenced by immunoSEQ multiplex PCR, and TCRdb holds only the in-frame ones, with some missing. The sample records roughly 300,000 clones, roughly 87% being singletons. The sequencing input was PBMCs or T cells enriched from blood (not recorded which). The receptors were sampled from a woman aged 25 to 39 who had recovered from COVID-19. The CDR3 runs from the conserved cysteine through the conserved F or W.

v_call	j_call	cdr3_aa
TRBV27	TRBJ2-7	CASSFTRGLSYEQYF
TRBV7-2	TRBJ2-2	CASSLRGGKAGELFF
TRBV6-1	TRBJ1-2	CASSEAEVIYGYTF
TRBV5-1	TRBJ1-1	CASRPVGQGNTEAFF
TRBV7-2	TRBJ2-2	CASSITGTGLTGELFF
TRBV5-1	TRBJ2-3	CASSSAGSHTDTQYF
TRBV4-2	TRBJ2-2	CASSQGTSDTGELFF
TRBV18	TRBJ2-7	CASSPPGRGAYEQYF
TRBV10-1	TRBJ1-1	CASRTGANTEAFF
TRBV12-3/TRBV12-4	TRBJ1-4	CASRSLEKLFF
TRBV4-3	TRBJ1-5	CASSQPGEQDDQPQHF
TRBV7-6	TRBJ2-2	CASSLAGSGTGELFF
TRBV2	TRBJ1-5	CASSPDRGGQPQHF
TRBV7-2	TRBJ2-1	CASSLSGGATDEQFF
TRBV7-9	TRBJ2-1	CASSFGGVSYNEQFF
TRBV14	TRBJ1-2	CASSQDVGSGYGYTF
TRBV24-1	TRBJ2-1	CATSGRPTGKAFNEQFF
TRBV6-5	TRBJ2-5	CASRTDRVRETQYF
TRBV7-8	TRBJ2-1	CASSAYLGLAGGEQFF
TRBV7-8	TRBJ1-1	CASTKPAGVVNTEAFF
TRBV9	TRBJ1-3	CASSPDGVPGNTIYF
TRBV18	TRBJ1-5	CASTRAGDNQPQHF
TRBV5-4	TRBJ2-5	CASRRGSQETQYF
TRBV7-9	TRBJ1-2	CASSFGQAYYGYTF
TRBV5-1	TRBJ1-1	CASSLPGTLNTEAFF
TRBV6-5	TRBJ2-3	CASTRAGGFTDTQYF
TRBV7-2	TRBJ2-2	CASSLAGTRVGELFF
TRBV9	TRBJ2-7	CASSVEGTGRYEQYF
TRBV6-5	TRBJ1-4	CASSSGVNEKLFF
TRBV5-5	TRBJ1-6	CASSWAAYSPLHF
TRBV7-9	TRBJ1-4	CASSLAGPTNEKLFF
TRBV18	TRBJ1-1	CASSPPRGDTEAFF
TRBV27	TRBJ1-5	CASSSRGDQPQHF
TRBV28	TRBJ2-5	CASTPSNVETQYF
TRBV11-2	TRBJ2-7	CASSQGTPSSYEQYF
TRBV19	TRBJ2-1	CASSVRGGNEQFF
TRBV18	TRBJ1-5	CASSADYSNQPQHF
TRBV6-5	TRBJ1-4	CASRADRVGEKLFF
TRBV19	TRBJ1-2	CASSALMGGYTF
TRBV28	TRBJ2-2	CASKTRGRTNTGELFF
TRBV6-4	TRBJ1-1	CASRDSYRGHTEAFF
TRBV7-2	TRBJ1-3	CASSTFAGFGNTIYF
TRBV7-9	TRBJ2-2	CASSLISGTGGVPGELFF